This is a list of T cell receptor beta chains from one sample in a study of blood T cell repertoires in COVID-19. TCRdb's table, derived via immunoSEQ multiplex PCR, lists solely in-frame clones and lacks some. The sample shows about 130,000 clones, approximately 85% of them seen only once. The source material was peripheral blood. The receptors shown here come from a man aged 25-40 years with COVID-19, enrolled during active disease. Both conserved end residues are part of each CDR3. A clone size is listed for some rows: how often the clone was seen (once, few, many), or a class if it is expanded.

j_call v_call cdr3_length clone_size cdr3_aa
TRBJ1-3 TRBV27 15 . CASSSGGADGNTIYF
TRBJ1-1 TRBV19 13 . CASSIPRAGEAFF
TRBJ2-1 TRBV27 15 . CASSLPSAGINEQFF
TRBJ2-7 TRBV11-3 16 . CASSLVKAGGDHEQYF
TRBJ2-7 TRBV11-3 14 . CASSLGLQGYEQYF
TRBJ2-3 TRBV2 17 . CASRPPRGLKGTDTQYF
TRBJ2-3 TRBV6-5 14 . CASSTGQGTDTQYF
TRBJ1-2 TRBV30 11 . CAWSVSGGYTF
TRBJ1-3 TRBV6-1 15 few CASSEIGGGGNTIYF
TRBJ2-5 TRBV7-2 14 . CASSFQRGQETQYF
TRBJ2-1 TRBV9 14 . CASSATGVGNEQFF
TRBJ1-4 TRBV10-3 14 few CAISETGVNEKLFF
TRBJ2-7 TRBV30 14 . CAWRYGQGRYEQYF
TRBJ2-2 TRBV10-3 19 . CAISELPGASGRVTGELFF
TRBJ1-1 TRBV7-3 15 . CASSLSKAGNTEAFF
TRBJ1-1 TRBV2 13 few CASRTIRETEAFF
TRBJ2-3 TRBV5-1 16 . CASSLERGAGTDTQYF
TRBJ1-1 TRBV6-4 16 . CASRFTGGVRNTEAFF
TRBJ2-2 TRBV24-1 14 . CATSRTANTGELFF
TRBJ2-2 TRBV9 16 . CASSVDLAGGTGELFF
TRBJ1-1 TRBV18 14 . CASSPTGENPEAFF
TRBJ2-7 TRBV2 14 once CASIAAGYTYEQYF
TRBJ2-1 TRBV27 15 . CASSFLASGRNEQFF
TRBJ2-4 TRBV9 14 . CASSPGTNRDIQYF
TRBJ1-5 TRBV12-5 11 few CASGLNQPQHF
TRBJ2-3 TRBV4-2 15 many CASSQGLAGPDTQYF
TRBJ2-1 TRBV12-3/TRBV12-4 13 . CASSLFMGDEQFF
TRBJ2-5 TRBV12-3/TRBV12-4 13 . CASSDRGQETQYF
TRBJ2-7 TRBV5-8 18 . CASSPRTYSGAGSYEQYF
TRBJ2-1 TRBV5-1 17 . CASSLRDSGGPYNEQFF
TRBJ2-2 TRBV5-5 16 . CASSFLPRSNTGELFF
TRBJ1-2 TRBV25-1 13 . CASNGDRGYGYTF
TRBJ1-2 TRBV4-1 15 . CASSQTKLINYGYTF
TRBJ2-1 TRBV4-2 18 . CASSQLPYTGSSYNEQFF
TRBJ1-5 TRBV27 15 . CASKKGVSLGQPQHF
TRBJ1-5 TRBV5-5 16 once CASSLMGPQTYQPQHF
TRBJ2-1 TRBV29-1 13 . CSVAPNSYNEQFF
TRBJ2-1 TRBV5-4 16 . CASSLGGRGPYNEQFF
TRBJ2-2 TRBV6-4 14 few CASSDGQDTGELFF
TRBJ2-1 TRBV30 14 . CAWSLGGGKNEQFF
TRBJ1-1 TRBV4-2 17 . CASSQEVDRGRGTEAFF
TRBJ2-2 TRBV7-9 14 few CASSLELDTGELFF
TRBJ2-7 TRBV13 13 once CASSSGETYEQYF
TRBJ2-1 TRBV5-1 14 . CASSLRLALNEQFF
TRBJ1-1 TRBV5-1 17 . CASSLISRGLMNTEAFF
TRBJ2-7 TRBV19 14 . CASSNGLGPYEQYF
TRBJ1-1 TRBV30 15 . CAWRRTGVKNTEAFF
TRBJ2-7 TRBV11-3 14 . CASSRSGRSGEQYF
TRBJ2-1 TRBV11-2 16 . CASSLAVRRLNNEQFF
TRBJ1-5 TRBV7-2 12 . CASSFYGQPQHF
TRBJ2-7 TRBV7-3 14 once CASSSTGAGSEQYF
TRBJ2-7 TRBV24-1 17 . CATSPTAPGTPSYEQYF
TRBJ2-2 TRBV7-6 16 . CASSAWTGRNTGELFF
TRBJ2-7 TRBV2 14 . CASSGQGGAYEQYF
TRBJ1-1 TRBV5-8 15 once CASPRIGGGRTEAFF